This T cell receptor beta chain was recorded in a study of T cell changes during pregnancy in multiple sclerosis (dated by TCRdb to the late 2010s). For the wider study: Changes in the T cell repertoire over the course of pregnancy were examined in this study in women with multiple sclerosis.

From a lookup of the germline V gene, CDR1 and CDR2 are SGHTA and FQGNSA. From cysteine to phenylalanine, the CDR3 is 15 amino acids long. The CDR3 DNA has 45 bases and is translated from base 1. Deletion took 5 bases off V and 2 bases off J, with a span of 14 bases between the germline ends. Notes on this clone: The target of this receptor is not known. Nothing much larger sits one base from this clone, and base qualities are not available.

Libraries were prepared through the immunoSEQ multiplex PCR assay. The source is immuneACCESS, and TCRdb retained only in-frame sequences with V and J called. Part of the clones is not carried over; for the studies checked, unresolved V genes explain less than half of this, and the remainder is unexplained. For this sample there are some 20,000 clones; around nine tenths appear just once. Less than 20% of the sample is held by the ten biggest clonotypes. The clonotype was recovered from a female donor in good health, enrolled as a control in a pregnancy study. The material sequenced was CD8+ T cells from peripheral blood mononuclear cells, taken after pregnancy. The chain joins TRBV7-2 to TRBJ2-3, with no reliable assignment of the D segment. The CDR3 loop reads CASSTRPSHTDTQYF. The sequenced DNA: TGTGCCAGCAGCACCAGACCTAGTCACACAGATACGCAGTATTTT.